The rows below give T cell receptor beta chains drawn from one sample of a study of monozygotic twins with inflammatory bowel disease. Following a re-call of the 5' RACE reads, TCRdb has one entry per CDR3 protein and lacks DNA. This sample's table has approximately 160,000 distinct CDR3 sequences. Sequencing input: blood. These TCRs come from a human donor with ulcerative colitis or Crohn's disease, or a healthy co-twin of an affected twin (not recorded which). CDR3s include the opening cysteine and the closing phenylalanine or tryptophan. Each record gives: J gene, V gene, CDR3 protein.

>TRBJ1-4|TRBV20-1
CSASGTVNEKLFF
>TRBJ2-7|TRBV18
CASSPAMAGVSEQYF
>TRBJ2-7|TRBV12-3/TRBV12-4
CASRSSGGRGTSGTYEQYF
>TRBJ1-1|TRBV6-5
CASSYTRHGVNTEAFF
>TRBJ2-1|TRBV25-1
CASSAEDQREGGNEQFF
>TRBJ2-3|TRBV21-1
CASSKAPLGAGGTDTQYF
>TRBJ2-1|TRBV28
CASSPGPNEQFF
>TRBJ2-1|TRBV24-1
CATSAVGGAVEQFF
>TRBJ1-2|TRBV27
CASSFSRQGYGYTF
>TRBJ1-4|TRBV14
CASSPDEVGTFATNEKLFF
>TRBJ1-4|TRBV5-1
CASSWQGAGEKLFF
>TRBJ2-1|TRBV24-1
CATSDPLTSGSSYNEQFF
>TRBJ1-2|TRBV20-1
CSARLRTGSFYGYTF
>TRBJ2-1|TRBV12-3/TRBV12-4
CASSSPNYPLGDEQFF
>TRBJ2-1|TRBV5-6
CASSLSYTGEQFF
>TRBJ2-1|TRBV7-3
CASSDQGHNEQFF
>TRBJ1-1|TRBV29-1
CSVEEQGGTEAFF
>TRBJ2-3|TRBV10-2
CASSLGTSGLTDTQYF
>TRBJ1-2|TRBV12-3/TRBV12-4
CASSPLNYGYTF
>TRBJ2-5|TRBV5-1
CASKEGIQETQYF
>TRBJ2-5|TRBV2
CASSGPHRGRETQYF
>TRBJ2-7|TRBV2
CASNPVGLPGEQYF
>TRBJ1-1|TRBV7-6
CASSLGPLGNTEAFF
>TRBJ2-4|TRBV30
CAWTHQGLGKNIQYF
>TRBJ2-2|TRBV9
CASSHEASGSYGELFF
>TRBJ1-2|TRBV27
CASSLRQGLNYGYTF
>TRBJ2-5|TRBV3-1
CASILGPGETQYF
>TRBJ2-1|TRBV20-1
CSALRGQPYNEQFF
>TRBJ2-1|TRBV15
CATSSVPPLANNEQFF
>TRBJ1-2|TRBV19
CASSVGKSRGYTF
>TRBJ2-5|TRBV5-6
CASSFPEKETQYF
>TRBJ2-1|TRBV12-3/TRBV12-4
CASKRSSYNEQFF
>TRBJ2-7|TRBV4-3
CASSQGTSSYEQYF
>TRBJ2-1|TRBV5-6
CASSLQGADEQFF
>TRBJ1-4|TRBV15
CATSSPRVNEKLFF
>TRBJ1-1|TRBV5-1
CASSPRQTNTEAFF
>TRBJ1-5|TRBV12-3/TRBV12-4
CASKMGGPQHF
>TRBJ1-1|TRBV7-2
CATQLQGVNTEAFF